This T cell receptor (beta chain) is from a study of regulatory T cells in long-lasting Graves disease. The sample holds a few counts of this clonotype. Its antigen is currently unknown. Specified time point: newly diagnosed GD, antithyroid drugs for less than 3 months. PBMC-extracted RNA yielded the TCR library. Construction of the TCR beta libraries employed iRepertoire HTBI primers in conjunction with Arm-PCR of CDR3 regions. TCRdb passed the multiplex PCR reads through MiXCR, listing each CDR3 protein once. This table holds hundreds of thousands of distinct CDR3 sequences, around 15% found once. Overall study findings and caveats: Fewer public clonotypes were shared by new patients (966) than by persistent patients (roughly 2,500).

Between the trimmed V and J ends, which lost 2 bases and 3 bases, there was a span of 11 bases. Germline V gene sequence: CDR1 MNHNS, CDR2 SASEGT. CDR3 size: 15 residues. The same specimen was also included in a second study, on T cells in Graves' hyperthyroidism and ophthalmopathy. Per that study: The primer set for the first-round RT-PCR of the TCR CDR3 was HTBI.

J is TRBJ1-3 and V is TRBV6-1; possible D gene TRBD1, 6 bases. This material consisted of peripheral blood mononuclear cells (PBMCs), taken at new diagnosis, from a patient treated with antithyroid drugs. The sequence was collected from a woman aged 35-65 years with Graves disease. The CDR3 region is CASSERQGLGNTIYF. The CDR3 DNA reads as TGTGCCAGCAGTGAAAGGCAGGGGCTTGGAAACACCATATATTTT.